Below, 16 T cell receptor beta chains from the same sample are listed, as sequenced in a study of regulatory T cells in long-lasting Graves disease. As to time point: newly diagnosed GD, antithyroid drugs for less than 3 months. Generation of the TCR library employed RNA extracted from PBMCs. HTBI primers from iRepertoire and Arm-PCR of CDR3 regions yielded the TCR beta libraries. TCRdb reanalysed the multiplex PCR reads using MiXCR and keeps one entry per CDR3 protein. This sample has 450,000 to 650,000 distinct CDR3 sequences, with about 16% found just once. The sample was also linked to a second study, of T cells in Graves' hyperthyroidism and ophthalmopathy.

The source material was peripheral blood mononuclear cells (PBMCs), sampled at new diagnosis, from a patient treated with antithyroid drugs. The receptors shown here come from a woman aged 40 to 65 with Graves disease.

This clonotype was seen a few times. Here the CDR3 reads CASSPKGSRTGELFF. For the CDR3, the DNA is TGTGCCAGCAGCCCCAAGGGGAGCCGAACCGGGGAGCTGTTTTTT. V gene TRBV3-1 combines with J gene TRBJ2-2; the D gene could be TRBD1 or TRBD2 (5 bases each). The CDR3 runs to 15 residues. Looked up from germline, CDR1 is LGHDT and CDR2 is YNNKEL (reference sequence). Trimming shortened V by 4 bases and J by 5 bases, and 14 bases separated the two germline ends.

The genes are TRBV20-1 and TRBJ2-1; D is uncertain. The ends were cut back, 6 bases at V and 4 bases at J, with 10 bases in the middle. This CDR3 is 12 amino acids long. CDR1 is DFQATT and CDR2 is SNEGSKA in the germline V gene (reference sequence). The CDR3: CSAPMSYNEQFF. The CDR3 DNA follows: TGCAGTGCCCCGATGTCATACAATGAGCAGTTCTTC.

This clonotype has a count of ten or more. The chain employs TRBV20-1 and TRBJ2-1; 12 positions agree with TRBD2. Trimming removed 0 bases from V and 3 bases from J; junction bases left unmatched: 3. Germline CDR1 reads DFQATT; CDR2 reads SNEGSKA (reference sequence). The CDR3 contains 16 residues. The CDR3 coding sequence is TGCAGTGCTAGAGACTTACTAGCGGGGGGCTACAATGAGCAGTTCTTC. As protein: CSARDLLAGGYNEQFF.

The chain carries TRBV12-3 or TRBV12-4 and TRBJ1-5; 8 nucleotides line up with TRBD1. The CDR3 runs 15 residues. J gave up 10 bases and V 5 bases, and 13 bases lay outside the gene matches. The CDR3 region has the DNA TGTGCCAGCAGTGCCGGACAGGGTATCAGTGACCCCCAGCATTTT. Translating gives CASSAGQGISDPQHF.

Of note for this clonotype: A much larger clone differs by one base, so this may be a read error. The CDR3: CASSQDHVNEQFF. CDR3 nucleotide sequence: TGCGCCAGCAGCCAAGATCACGTGAATGAGCAGTTCTTC. V is TRBV4-1 and J is TRBJ2-1; D unresolved. Trimming removed 0 bases from V and 7 bases from J, with 7 bases in between. The germline V gene encodes CDR1 MGHRA and CDR2 YSYEKL. The CDR3 contains 13 residues.

This clonotype has only a few counts. The chain employs TRBV12-3 or TRBV12-4 and TRBJ2-5; 8 positions agree with TRBD1. The V and J ends lost 5 bases and 5 bases, in that order; junction bases with no gene match: 10. The CDR3 sequence is 15 residues long. The CDR3 nucleotides read TGTGCCAGCAGTGAAACAGGGGGAATCTTTGAGACCCAGTACTTC. This gives the protein CASSETGGIFETQYF.

The chain links TRBV11-2 to TRBJ2-1; the D call may be TRBD1 or TRBD2 (6 bases each). The CDR3 length is 16 residues. Deletions cut 0 bases from V and 6 bases from J, with 15 bases between. Germline lookup yields CDR1 SGHAT and CDR2 FQNNGV. The CDR3 loop is CASSLDPGASFNEQFF. The CDR3 region has the DNA TGTGCCAGCAGCTTAGATCCGGGGGCCTCTTTCAATGAGCAGTTCTTC.

This clonotype has at least ten counts. This chain uses TRBV3-1 with TRBJ1-1; D unresolved. Germline lookup yields CDR1 LGHDT and CDR2 YNNKEL (reference sequence). Trimming shortened V by 0 bases and J by 1 base, and 6 bases separated the two germline ends. The CDR3 totals 14 residues. The CDR3 sequence is CASSQEEENTEAFF. The CDR3 region has the DNA TGTGCCAGCAGCCAAGAAGAAGAGAACACTGAAGCTTTCTTT.

This clonotype was counted at least ten times. This chain connects TRBV20-1 to TRBJ2-1; TRBD2 aligns across 7 bases. The CDR3 is 15 residues long. Trimming cost V 6 bases and J 0 bases; bases outside gene matches: 8. The germline V gene has CDR1 DFQATT and CDR2 SNEGSKA (reference sequence). DNA for the CDR3: TGCAGTGCGAATCATCCGGGGGGCTCCTACAATGAGCAGTTCTTC. Its protein is CSANHPGGSYNEQFF.

This clonotype was counted at least ten times. The chain links TRBV7-9 to TRBJ2-1, with 8 bases that match TRBD2. The CDR3 covers 15 residues. The V and J ends lost 2 bases and 7 bases, in that order; junction bases with no gene match: 7. In germline, CDR1 is SEHNR, CDR2 FQNEAQ (reference sequence). The CDR3 loop is CASSLLGTRMNEQFF. The CDR3 coding sequence is TGTGCCAGCAGCTTACTTGGGACTAGGATGAATGAGCAGTTCTTC.

This clonotype was counted between two and nine times. The chain recombines TRBV18 with TRBJ2-7; a possible D gene is TRBD1 (5 bases). Looked up from germline, CDR1 is KGHSH and CDR2 is LQKENI. This CDR3 contains 18 residues. Deletions cut 5 bases from V and 2 bases from J, with 25 bases between. CDR3 in amino acids: CASSATVFARVITYEQYF. In DNA form, the CDR3 reads TGTGCCAGCTCAGCCACCGTATTTGCCAGGGTGATAACCTACGAGCAGTACTTC.

This clonotype came up many times. The chain recombines TRBV20-1 with TRBJ2-3, with no clear D. The CDR3 consists of 13 residues. Trimming removed 3 bases at V and 1 base at J, with 8 bases between. The germline V gene has CDR1 DFQATT and CDR2 SNEGSKA (reference sequence). The CDR3 reads CSARAGGTDTQYF. In DNA form, the CDR3 reads TGCAGTGCTAGGGCAGGAGGCACAGATACGCAGTATTTT.

This clonotype was found many times. The chain links TRBV20-1 to TRBJ2-5; maybe TRBD2 (5 bases). Germline values: CDR1 DFQATT, CDR2 SNEGSKA (reference sequence). CDR3 size: 12 residues. V gave up 6 bases and J gave up 4 bases, with 12 bases separating them. The CDR3 DNA is TGCAGTGCCGCGGGCAGTTCAGAGACCCAGTACTTC. This sequence encodes CSAAGSSETQYF.

This clonotype showed up many times. The chain carries TRBV5-1 and TRBJ2-5, with TRBD1 as a possible D gene (6 bases). With 5 bases removed from V and 2 bases from J, the gap between germline ends came to 16 bases. The germline CDR1 and CDR2 sequences are SGHRS and YFSETQ. The CDR3 length is 15 residues. The chain's CDR3 is CASRGHGQRQETQYF. The CDR3 DNA is TGCGCCAGCAGAGGTCATGGACAGCGACAAGAGACCCAGTACTTC.

This clonotype was found many times. The chain links TRBV5-4 to TRBJ1-1; D perhaps matches TRBD1 (6 bases). Trimming took off 3 bases at V and 2 bases at J, with 11 bases between the two ends. CDR3 length equals 14 residues. Germline V gene sequence: CDR1 SGHNT, CDR2 YYREEE (reference sequence). CDR3 DNA sequence: TGTGCCAGCAGCTCCTGGGACACCAACACTGAAGCTTTCTTT. Amino acids: CASSSWDTNTEAFF.

Many counts were recorded for this clonotype. The CDR3 loop reads CASSLGQEAYEQYF. As DNA, the CDR3 is TGTGCCAGCAGCTTAGGGCAGGAAGCCTACGAGCAGTACTTC. V gene TRBV7-9 combines with J gene TRBJ2-7; D not certain. The CDR3 covers 14 residues. The germline gives CDR1 SEHNR, CDR2 FQNEAQ (reference sequence). V was trimmed by 1 base and J by 2 bases, leaving 9 bases between them.